A single sample is the source of the 20 T cell receptor beta chains below, sequenced in a study of blood T cell repertoires in COVID-19 (dated by TCRdb to the early 2020s). Libraries came from the immunoSEQ multiplex PCR assay. The table was pulled from immuneACCESS by TCRdb, which kept in-frame rearrangements only. Such tables lose some clones; where checked, under half of the loss comes from unresolved V genes, and the rest has no known cause. The sample yields about 98,000 clones; 70% to 90% were counted once. The ten largest make up around 3% of the sample. Sequenced sample: peripheral blood. These receptors all stem from a man in his fifties or sixties with active or convalescent COVID-19.

The genes are TRBV6-5 and TRBJ2-3; TRBD1 might be the D (6 bases). Germline V lookup: CDR1 MNHEY, CDR2 SVGAGI. With 6 bases removed from V and 0 bases from J, the gap between germline ends came to 13 bases. The length of the CDR3 is 15 residues. The CDR3 loop reads CASSTGTPSTDTQYF. DNA for the CDR3: TGTGCCAGCAGCACCGGGACACCTAGCACAGATACGCAGTATTTT.

The gene calls are TRBV27 and TRBJ2-3, with D possibly matching TRBD1 (5 bases). There are 12 residues in the CDR3. The V and J ends lost 11 bases and 4 bases respectively, with 13 bases between them. Germline V gene sequence: CDR1 MNHEY, CDR2 SMNVEV (reference sequence). CDR3 sequence (DNA): TGTGCCGTTCAGGGTTCCCCAGATACGCAGTATTTT. Translation: CAVQGSPDTQYF.

This CDR3 reads CASSLTSGGGEQYF. The CDR3 DNA follows: TGTGCCAGCAGCCTGACTAGCGGGGGGGGTGAGCAGTACTTC. The chain recombines TRBV3-1 (or the pseudogene TRBV3-2) with TRBJ2-7; TRBD2 agrees at 14 bases. The CDR3 loop spans 14 amino acids. V was pared by 4 bases and J by 7 bases, with 3 bases of the junction left unmatched. Germline V gives CDR1 LGHDT, CDR2 YNNKEL (reference sequence).

The chain has TRBV5-3 and TRBJ1-2, with 7 bases matching TRBD1. TRBV5-3 is an ORF, with its function uncertain. J lost 6 bases, V lost 3 bases, and 11 bases had no gene match. The CDR3 contains 15 residues. The CDR3 spells CARSYRTGPRDGYTF. The CDR3 DNA reads as TGTGCCAGAAGCTACAGGACAGGCCCCAGGGATGGCTACACCTTC.

This clone was detected once. In DNA form, the CDR3 reads TGTGCCAGCAGCCTGGACATTGGCTTGGGGGAGACCCAGTACTTC. Protein sequence: CASSLDIGLGETQYF. V and J are TRBV3-1 (or the pseudogene TRBV3-2) and TRBJ2-5; TRBD1 might be the D (5 bases). Germline assignment: CDR1 LGHDT and CDR2 YNNKEL (reference sequence). Trimming left V 4 bases short and J 5 bases short, with 17 bases between. The CDR3 is 15 residues long.

This clone has only one observation. The J gene is TRBJ1-5, the V gene TRBV15, with no clear D. Germline CDR1 reads LNHNV; CDR2 reads YYDKDF (reference sequence). This CDR3 is built from 13 residues. Trimming cost V 6 bases and J 4 bases, with 10 bases left between them. CDR3 sequence reads: CATSGGKNQPQHF. The CDR3 DNA sequence: TGTGCCACCAGTGGAGGGAAGAATCAGCCCCAGCATTTT.

The chain joins TRBV27 to TRBJ2-5, with 10 bases aligning to TRBD1. J gave up 5 bases and V 8 bases, and 11 bases lay outside the gene matches. Germline CDR1 MNHEY, CDR2 SMNVEV (reference sequence). This CDR3 comprises 15 residues. The CDR3 DNA follows: TGTGCCAGCGTTGGGACAGGGGCCTCTGTGGAGACCCAGTACTTC. It specifies CASVGTGASVETQYF.

The gene calls are TRBV24-1 and TRBJ1-1, with 8 bases matching TRBD1. The CDR3 has 15 amino acids. Losses at the gene ends were 9 bases for V and 6 bases for J; bases not matched to a gene: 14. CDR1 and CDR2 (germline): KGHDR, SFDVKD. In DNA, the CDR3 is TGTGCCACCGAAGGGACAGGTGATGTTTGGGCTGAAGCTTTCTTT. It yields the protein CATEGTGDVWAEAFF.

This rearrangement joins TRBV15 to TRBJ2-1; 12 positions match TRBD2. V lost 2 bases, J lost 6 bases, and 5 bases stayed unmatched. CDR1 and CDR2 (germline): LNHNV, YYDKDF (reference sequence). CDR3 length equals 16 residues. The CDR3 region is CATSRSATSGGNEQFF. CDR3 in DNA: TGTGCCACCAGCAGAAGTGCGACTAGCGGGGGCAATGAGCAGTTCTTC.

The chain has TRBV27 and TRBJ1-5; D unclear. This CDR3 contains 13 residues. The germline CDR1 and CDR2 sequences are MNHEY and SMNVEV (reference sequence). V lost 2 bases to trimming and J lost 7 bases, with 9 bases between them. This CDR3 reads CASSLMGRQPQHF. CDR3 sequence (DNA): TGTGCCAGCAGTTTAATGGGCCGGCAGCCCCAGCATTTT.

The CDR3 sequence is CASSPGDSGAFF. The DNA for the CDR3 is TGTGCCAGCAGCCCAGGGGACAGCGGAGCTTTCTTT. This chain links TRBV9 with TRBJ1-1; 7 nucleotides match TRBD1. V gave up 4 bases and J gave up 10 bases; unmatched junction bases: 7. The CDR3 runs to 12 residues. Germline CDR1 SGDLS, CDR2 YYNGEE.

The chain is built from TRBV3-1 (or the pseudogene TRBV3-2) and TRBJ2-5; 8 nucleotides agree with TRBD1. Germline V CDR1 and CDR2: LGHDT, YNNKEL (reference sequence). The CDR3 is 14 residues long. V dropped 2 bases and J dropped 3; count of bases not matched to a gene: 2. CDR3 amino acids: CASSQSDREETQYF. The CDR3 nucleotides are TGTGCCAGCAGCCAATCGGACAGGGAAGAGACCCAGTACTTC.

V is TRBV5-1 and J is TRBJ1-6, with a weak D call TRBD1 (6 bases). Germline V gene sequence: CDR1 SGHRS, CDR2 YFSETQ. This CDR3 contains 15 residues. V lost 4 bases and J 7 bases, leaving 15 bases between the germline ends. The CDR3 sequence is CASSPDSLRNSPLHF. The CDR3 DNA reads TGCGCCAGCAGCCCGGACAGCCTGAGAAATTCACCCCTCCACTTT.

This clone was detected once. The rearrangement links TRBV12-3 or TRBV12-4 to TRBJ1-1; possibly TRBD1 for D (5 bases). Deletions cut 8 bases from V and 1 base from J, with 11 bases between. The CDR3 runs 13 residues. The CDR3 sequence is CASAGLTNTEAFF. The CDR3 nucleotides are TGTGCCAGCGCAGGGCTGACGAACACTGAAGCTTTCTTT.

This sequence joins TRBV3-1 (or the pseudogene TRBV3-2) and TRBJ2-7; maybe TRBD1 (6 bases). Germline V gene sequence: CDR1 LGHDT, CDR2 YNNKEL (reference sequence). The V and J ends lost 2 bases and 0 bases respectively, with 14 bases between them. This CDR3 comprises 16 residues. CDR3 amino acids: CASSQYTGSLSYEQYF. CDR3 DNA sequence: TGTGCCAGCAGCCAATATACAGGGAGTCTCTCCTACGAGCAGTACTTC.

The chain uses TRBV7-9 and TRBJ1-1; no clear D. This CDR3 has 12 residues. V dropped 1 base and J dropped 8 bases, with 8 bases sitting between them. CDR1 SEHNR and CDR2 FQNEAQ come from the germline V gene (reference sequence). Here the CDR3 reads CASSLVGVEAFF. Written as DNA, the CDR3 is TGTGCCAGCAGCTTAGTGGGAGTAGAAGCTTTCTTT.

This clone was observed a few times. The V and J genes are TRBV7-2 and TRBJ2-1, with D possibly being TRBD2 (5 bases). Germline lookup yields CDR1 SGHTA and CDR2 FQGNSA. The V gene lost 5 bases and the J gene lost 5 bases, with 10 bases spanning the gap. The CDR3 is made up of 13 amino acids. For the CDR3, the DNA is TGTGCCAGCAGCCGAGACGGGGACAATGAGCAGTTCTTC. This gives the protein CASSRDGDNEQFF. Looking up the rest from reference TRBV7-2 and TRBJ2-1 gives the full variable domain: GAGVSQSPSNKVTEKGKDVELRCDPISGHTALYWYRQSLGQGLEFLIYFQGNSAPDKSGLPSDRFSAERTGGSVSTLTIQRTQQEDSAVYLCASSRDGDNEQFFGPGTRLTVL.

V usage is TRBV28 and J usage is TRBJ1-2; 7 nucleotides line up with TRBD1. In germline, CDR1 is MDHEN, CDR2 SYDVKM. V lost 5 bases to trimming and J lost 1 base; unmatched junction nucleotides: 10. The CDR3 is made up of 16 amino acids. This CDR3 reads CASSPRQGFLNYGYTF. CDR3 nucleotide sequence: TGTGCCAGCAGTCCCCGACAGGGCTTCCTTAACTATGGCTACACCTTC.

The chain carries TRBV6-5 and TRBJ2-3; D gene uncertain. This CDR3 comprises 14 residues. CDR1 is MNHEY, CDR2 SVGAGI, per germline. V lost 5 bases and J lost 0, with 9 bases in between. The CDR3 loop reads CASSRSGSTDTQYF. Written as DNA, the CDR3 is TGTGCCAGCAGTAGGTCAGGTAGCACAGATACGCAGTATTTT.

The V call is TRBV7-9, the J call TRBJ2-1, with a weak D call TRBD2 (6 bases). The CDR3 loop spans 14 amino acids. V lost 7 bases and J lost 7, with 17 bases in between. Germline-derived CDR1 and CDR2 are SEHNR and FQNEAQ (reference sequence). As DNA, the CDR3 is TGTGCCAGCAAGCCAAATTCGGGGGTGAATGAGCAGTTCTTC. Its protein is CASKPNSGVNEQFF.